Detailed here is one T cell receptor beta chain. This record belongs to a study of cytomegalovirus exposure and HLA in healthy donors. CDR1 is SGHTA and CDR2 is FQGTGA in the germline V gene. This CDR3 contains 13 residues. The V end was cut by 5 bases, the J end by 5 bases, with 12 bases between. The protocol was immunoSEQ multiplex PCR, while the TCRdb copy is restricted to in-frame clones and leaves out a portion. The table records 260,000 or so clones, roughly 90% of them present only once. The specimen was PBMCs. The source of this sequence is a woman aged 18-29 years in good health and CMV-seronegative. The J gene is TRBJ2-5, the V gene TRBV7-3; maybe TRBD2 (5 bases). For the CDR3, the DNA is TGTGCCAGCAGCAACGGGATGGCGGAGACCCAGTACTTC. Encoded protein: CASSNGMAETQYF.